Listed below are T cell receptor beta chains from one sample, sequenced in a study of T cells in narcolepsy. Only in-frame clones appear in the TCRdb table, and some are missing; sequencing was by immunoSEQ multiplex PCR. In the table there are around 30,000 clones, 78% of which are singletons. The source material was CD45RA- memory CD4+ T cells from PBMCs. All receptors derive from a human donor with narcolepsy. Both conserved end residues are part of each CDR3. The D gene is left open where the match is weak. For some rows the clone size is stated as once, few or many, or as a class when expanded; others skip it.

TRBJ2-7	NA	TRBV6-5	NA	TGTGCCAGCAGCCTTTCCACAAAAAACGAGCAGTACTTC	CASSLSTKNEQYF
TRBJ2-1	once	TRBV5-5	NA	TGTGCCAGCAGCTTGCAGGGTTCGTTTGGCAATGAGCAGTTCTTC	CASSLQGSFGNEQFF
TRBJ2-1	few	TRBV6-6	TRBD1	TGTGCCAGCAGGGTGACAGGGTCCTTCAACAATGAGCAGTTCTTC	CASRVTGSFNNEQFF
TRBJ2-2	NA	TRBV7-2	TRBD2	TGTGCCAGCAGCTTTAGCGGGGGGGACACCGGGGAGCTGTTTTTT	CASSFSGGDTGELFF
TRBJ1-6	NA	TRBV27	TRBD1	TGTGCCAGCAGCCCCGACAGGGGCTCTTCACCCCTCCACTTT	CASSPDRGSSPLHF
TRBJ2-1	NA	TRBV9	NA	TGTGCCAGCAGCGTCACTCCCGATTTCCCCAATGAGCAGTTCTTC	CASSVTPDFPNEQFF
TRBJ2-7	NA	TRBV6-6	NA	TGTGCCAGCAGTACGGCCGGGTCCCGTTCCTACGAGCAGTACTTC	CASSTAGSRSYEQYF
TRBJ2-2	NA	TRBV5-1	TRBD2	TGCGCCAGCAGCCAGACTAGCGGGAGCTCCGGGGAGCTGTTTTTT	CASSQTSGSSGELFF
TRBJ2-5	once	TRBV5-1	NA	TGCGCCAGCAGCTTGGTGGAGGGTACAGGGGAGACCCAGTACTTC	CASSLVEGTGETQYF
TRBJ2-7	NA	TRBV7-2	TRBD1	TGTGCCAGCAGCCCCAGAACCGGGACAGCTCTCGAGCAGTACTTC	CASSPRTGTALEQYF
TRBJ2-3	NA	TRBV25-1	TRBD1	TGTGCCAGCAGTGAATTTCAGGGGGAGGATACGCAGTATTTT	CASSEFQGEDTQYF